The 27 T cell receptor beta chains in this list originate from one sample, sequenced in a study of OX40 agonist ivuxolimab in advanced cancers. Profiling relied on immunoSEQ multiplex PCR, and the TCRdb table lists in-frame clones only, not all of them. The data show about 49,000 clones, 85% seen once. The input for sequencing was CD4+ or CD8+ T cells sorted from blood, taken in a trial of the OX40 agonist ivuxolimab. These receptors all come from an adult with an advanced solid tumor such as melanoma, head and neck, liver or kidney cancer.

Points on this clone: The same CDR3 also results from other DNA sequences found in this sample. This sequence joins TRBV9 and TRBJ1-5; the D gene is possibly TRBD1 (5 bases). V lost 5 bases and J lost 7, with 13 bases in between. This CDR3 has 13 amino acids. Germline lookup yields CDR1 SGDLS and CDR2 YYNGEE. CDR3 bases: TGTGCCAGCAGTTCAGGGTCGTTGCAGCCCCAGCATTTT. Translated, it gives CASSSGSLQPQHF. Full variable domain (missing parts from reference TRBV9 and TRBJ1-5): DSGVTQTPKHLITATGQRVTLRCSPRSGDLSVYWYQQSLDQGLQFLIQYYNGEERAKGNILERFSAQQFPDLHSELNLSSLELGDSALYFCASSSGSLQPQHFGDGTRLSIL.

The CDR3 here is CSVRAGNIQYF. CDR3 nucleotide sequence: TGCAGCGTTCGGGCAGGGAACATTCAGTACTTC. The rearrangement uses TRBV29-1 and TRBJ2-4; possibly TRBD1 for D (5 bases). Trimming shortened V by 5 bases and J by 7 bases, and 9 bases separated the two germline ends. The V gene's germline CDR1 is SQVTM and CDR2 ANQGSEA. The CDR3 length is 11 residues.

A few counts support this clone. This chain connects TRBV4-3 to TRBJ2-7; D not resolved. This CDR3 comprises 13 residues. Germline loops: CDR1 LGHNA, CDR2 YSLEER. Trimming took 0 bases from V and 2 from J, leaving 5 bases between them. The CDR3 region has the DNA TGCGCCAGCAGCCAAGAACAGACCTACGAGCAGTACTTC. Its protein is CASSQEQTYEQYF.

The rearrangement joins TRBV4-3 to TRBJ2-2, with D perhaps matching TRBD2 (5 bases). Trimming shortened V by 0 bases and J by 7 bases, and 9 bases separated the two germline ends. Germline V lookup: CDR1 LGHNA, CDR2 YSLEER. The CDR3 runs to 14 residues. The CDR3: CASSQDRGNGELFF. For the CDR3, the DNA is TGCGCCAGCAGCCAAGATAGAGGGAACGGGGAGCTGTTTTTT.

A remark on this clone: The sample carries other DNA sequences with the same CDR3. This chain links TRBV11-2 with TRBJ2-5; TRBD2 is a possible D gene (5 bases). Trimming took off 1 base at V and 3 bases at J, with 12 bases between the two ends. Germline V gene sequence: CDR1 SGHAT, CDR2 FQNNGV. The CDR3 extends over 15 amino acids. The CDR3 sequence is CASSLVPRAEETQYF. The CDR3 DNA is TGTGCCAGCAGCTTAGTTCCGCGGGCTGAAGAGACCCAGTACTTC.

This sequence joins TRBV7-8 and TRBJ1-2; D call uncertain. The CDR3 runs 13 residues. V was shortened by 5 bases and J by 0 bases, with 7 bases between the two germline ends. The germline V gene has CDR1 SGHVS and CDR2 FQNEAQ. The CDR3: CASSAGSNYGYTF. The DNA for the CDR3 is TGTGCCAGCAGCGCCGGATCTAACTATGGCTACACCTTC. The entire variable domain, with the rest obtained from reference TRBV7-8 and TRBJ1-2, is as follows: GAGVSQSPRYKVAKRGQDVALRCDPISGHVSLFWYQQALGQGPEFLTYFQNEAQLDKSGLPSDRFFAERPEGSVSTLKIQRTQQEDSAVYLCASSAGSNYGYTFGSGTRLTVV.

Written as DNA, the CDR3 is TGCGCCAGCAGCCTACAATATGGGGGGGCTAATGAAAAACTGTTTTTT. Translating gives CASSLQYGGANEKLFF. The chain recombines TRBV5-1 with TRBJ1-4, with D possibly being TRBD1 (5 bases). The germline CDR1 and CDR2 sequences are SGHRS and YFSETQ. There are 16 residues in the CDR3. V was pared by 4 bases and J by 3 bases, with 16 bases between.

This chain uses TRBV29-1 with TRBJ1-5; no firm D call. The length of the CDR3 is 13 residues. Germline V lookup: CDR1 SQVTM, CDR2 ANQGSEA. The ends were cut back, 1 base at V and 3 bases at J, with 7 bases in the middle. CDR3 protein: CSVEVGYNQPQHF. The DNA for the CDR3 is TGCAGCGTTGAAGTGGGTTACAATCAGCCCCAGCATTTT. The entire variable domain, with the rest obtained from reference TRBV29-1 and TRBJ1-5, is as follows: SAVISQKPSRDICQRGTSLTIQCQVDSQVTMMFWYRQQPGQSLTLIATANQGSEATYESGFVIDKFPISRPNLTFSTLTVSNMSPEDSSIYLCSVEVGYNQPQHFGDGTRLSIL.

The chain links TRBV2 to TRBJ1-2; TRBD1 aligns across 7 bases. The CDR3 is 13 residues long. Germline trimming cut 6 bases from V and 0 bases from J; bases unmatched to any gene: 1. Germline CDR1 reads SNHLY; CDR2 reads FYNNEI. CDR3 DNA sequence: TGTGCCAGCAGGGGGACAGCTAACTATGGCTACACCTTC. Its translation: CASRGTANYGYTF.

This chain connects TRBV28 to TRBJ2-3; perhaps TRBD1 as D (7 bases). Trimming removed 3 bases at V and 0 bases at J, with 16 bases between. CDR3 size: 17 residues. Germline CDR1 is MDHEN and CDR2 is SYDVKM. The CDR3 DNA is TGTGCCAGCAGTTTGGTCCAGGGGGGCGGTAGCACAGATACGCAGTATTTT. This gives the protein CASSLVQGGGSTDTQYF.

The rearrangement joins TRBV5-4 to TRBJ2-1, with TRBD1 matching 9 bases. V lost 0 bases to trimming and J lost 10 bases; unmatched junction nucleotides: 11. The CDR3 runs to 16 residues. Looked up from germline, CDR1 is SGHNT and CDR2 is YYREEE (reference sequence). The CDR3 nucleotides read TGTGCCAGCAGCTTGGAGGGACAGGGTCGAATAAAGGAGCAGTTCTTC. Its translation: CASSLEGQGRIKEQFF.

The chain has TRBV7-6 and TRBJ2-5; 8 nucleotides agree with TRBD1. J gave up 8 bases and V 10 bases, and 18 bases lay outside the gene matches. Germline V gene lookup returns CDR1 SGHVS and CDR2 FNYEAQ. This CDR3 has 15 residues. The CDR3 DNA reads TGTGCCACTCATAATACTTTCGGACAGGGAGGAACCCAGTACTTC. Amino acids: CATHNTFGQGGTQYF.

This sequence joins TRBV4-3 and TRBJ1-1, with 7 positions matching TRBD1. After removal of 4 bases from V and 1 base from J, the junction contained 3 bases not matched to a gene. The V gene's germline CDR1 is LGHNA and CDR2 YSLEER. The CDR3 length is 14 residues. The CDR3, as DNA: TGCGCCAGCAGCCCGGGACAGTCGAACACTGAAGCTTTCTTT. It encodes CASSPGQSNTEAFF.

The chain employs TRBV30 and TRBJ1-3; D gene unclear. The CDR3 has 13 residues. Trimming stripped 2 bases from V and 1 base from J, with 6 bases between. CDR1 GTSNPN and CDR2 SVGIG come from the germline V gene (reference sequence). The CDR3 nucleotides read TGTGCCTGGAGTCCGGGATCTGGAAACACCATATATTTT. It is translated as CAWSPGSGNTIYF.

The chain joins TRBV30 to TRBJ1-1; TRBD1 might be the D (5 bases). The CDR3 has 14 residues. Germline CDR1 GTSNPN, CDR2 SVGIG (reference sequence). V lost 0 bases and J 7 bases, leaving 15 bases between the germline ends. In nucleotides, the CDR3 is TGTGCCTGGAGTGTACGTGTGCGGGACGGTGAAGCTTTCTTT. Translated: CAWSVRVRDGEAFF.

This clone was seen a few times. The V call is TRBV9, the J call TRBJ1-1, with D perhaps TRBD1 (5 bases). CDR3 size: 13 residues. The V end lost 4 bases, the J end lost 1 base, and 8 bases lay between the germline ends. The germline V gene has CDR1 SGDLS and CDR2 YYNGEE. CDR3 sequence: CASSQTENTEAFF. In DNA form, the CDR3 reads TGTGCCAGCAGCCAGACAGAGAACACTGAAGCTTTCTTT.

The rearrangement links TRBV6-1 to TRBJ1-2; 7 nucleotides line up with TRBD1. Germline V gene lookup returns CDR1 MNHNS and CDR2 SASEGT. The length of the CDR3 is 13 residues. With V trimmed by 7 bases and J by 4 bases, 6 bases remained unmatched. DNA for the CDR3: TGTGCCAGCATTCCGACAGGGCCCTATGGCTACACCTTC. Encoded protein: CASIPTGPYGYTF.

This chain uses TRBV11-3 with TRBJ1-5; D is uncertain. Germline V gene data show CDR1 as SGHNT and CDR2 as YENEEA. This CDR3 has 16 amino acids. Trimming shortened V by 1 base and J by 1 base, and 11 bases separated the two germline ends. CDR3 sequence: CASSLVPLPSNQPQHF. Here the CDR3 DNA reads TGTGCCAGCAGCTTAGTTCCGCTACCAAGCAATCAGCCCCAGCATTTT.

This clone has a single count. The chain has TRBV27 and TRBJ2-3; maybe TRBD1 (5 bases). Trimming cost V 6 bases and J 0 bases, with 16 bases left between them. Germline V CDR1 and CDR2: MNHEY, SMNVEV (reference sequence). This CDR3 is 16 amino acids long. This CDR3 is CASSIHRPSSTDTQYF. CDR3 DNA: TGTGCCAGCAGCATACACAGGCCCTCTAGCACAGATACGCAGTATTTT.

CDR3 region: CASSDSTDYRSVLTF. The CDR3 DNA follows: TGTGCCAGCAGTGACTCAACAGATTATAGGTCCGTCCTGACTTTC. This chain connects TRBV25-1 to TRBJ2-6; no clear D gene. V shed 3 bases and J shed 12 bases, with 18 bases lying between them. Germline assignment: CDR1 MGHDK and CDR2 SYGVNS. The CDR3 contains 15 residues. Full variable domain (missing parts from reference TRBV25-1 and TRBJ2-6): EADIYQTPRYLVIGTGKKITLECSQTMGHDKMYWYQQDPGMELHLIHYSYGVNSTEKGDLSSESTVSRIRTEHFPLTLESARPSHTSQYLCASSDSTDYRSVLTFGAGSRLTVL.

This chain links TRBV7-2 with TRBJ2-1, with D uncertain. The V and J ends lost 1 base and 9 bases respectively, with 1 base between them. This CDR3 comprises 10 residues. The germline gives CDR1 SGHTA, CDR2 FQGNSA. Here the CDR3 reads CASSLGEQFF. The CDR3 DNA sequence: TGTGCCAGCAGCTTAGGTGAGCAGTTCTTC.

Regarding this clone: This CDR3 is also generated by other DNA sequences in the sample. J is TRBJ2-7 and V is TRBV7-6; 10 bases are shared with TRBD1. Trimming at V came to 5 bases and at J to 2 bases, leaving 3 bases not matched to a gene. This CDR3 contains 14 residues. Germline V gives CDR1 SGHVS, CDR2 FNYEAQ. The CDR3 sequence is CASSPGQGTYEQYF. CDR3 in DNA: TGTGCCAGCAGCCCGGGACAGGGGACCTACGAGCAGTACTTC.

This sequence joins TRBV5-6 and TRBJ2-1, with D possibly TRBD2 on 5 matching bases. The V and J ends lost 4 bases and 6 bases respectively, with 8 bases between them. Germline V gene lookup returns CDR1 SGHDT and CDR2 YYEEEE. The CDR3 contains 12 residues. CDR3 coding DNA: TGTGCCAGCAGCCTAGGACTCAATGAGCAGTTCTTC. It encodes CASSLGLNEQFF.

V gene TRBV28 combines with J gene TRBJ1-5; the D is unclear. Germline CDR1 MDHEN, CDR2 SYDVKM. With 3 bases removed from V and 0 bases from J, the gap between germline ends came to 9 bases. This CDR3 spans 15 amino acids. The chain's CDR3 is CASSFEEYSNQPQHF. The CDR3 bases are TGTGCCAGCAGTTTCGAGGAATATAGCAATCAGCCCCAGCATTTT.

The chain has TRBV28 and TRBJ1-1, with 11 bases fitting TRBD1. V lost 2 bases, J lost 0 bases, and 17 bases stayed unmatched. The CDR3 covers 21 residues. The V gene's germline CDR1 is MDHEN and CDR2 SYDVKM. The CDR3 DNA reads TGTGCCAGCAGTTTACCCAGGACAGGGGGCGCTTTCGGCGGGGTGAACACTGAAGCTTTCTTT. Protein: CASSLPRTGGAFGGVNTEAFF.

The V and J genes are TRBV7-6 and TRBJ2-1, with no clear D. Trimming stripped 0 bases from V and 5 bases from J, with 2 bases between. The CDR3 has 12 amino acids. Germline V gives CDR1 SGHVS, CDR2 FNYEAQ. The CDR3 region has the DNA TGTGCCAGCAGCTTAGCGAACAATGAGCAGTTCTTC. Its translation: CASSLANNEQFF.

The chain carries TRBV9 and TRBJ1-6, with D uncertain. This CDR3 has 15 residues. V was pared by 0 bases and J by 0 bases, with 4 bases between. The germline CDR1 and CDR2 sequences are SGDLS and YYNGEE. In DNA, the CDR3 is TGTGCCAGCAGCGTAGGGAGCTCCTATAATTCACCCCTCCACTTT. It codes for CASSVGSSYNSPLHF. Complete variable domain (other parts from reference TRBV9 and TRBJ1-6): DSGVTQTPKHLITATGQRVTLRCSPRSGDLSVYWYQQSLDQGLQFLIQYYNGEERAKGNILERFSAQQFPDLHSELNLSSLELGDSALYFCASSVGSSYNSPLHFGNGTRLTVT.